Presented here are 27 T cell receptor beta chains from one specimen sequenced in a study of T cell repertoires in cytomegalovirus infection. MiXCR was run by TCRdb on the reads, yielding one entry per CDR3 protein. The sample carries just under 300,000 distinct CDR3 sequences, about 8.8% recorded once. Material for sequencing was PBMCs. The receptor source for this set is a human donor in good health (CMV status not recorded). Some clones in this sample may be carry-over from other donors' samples.

This clonotype showed up many times. The CDR3 nucleotides are TGTGCCAGCAGTTACCAAACAGTGAACAGAGCTTTCTTT. This codes for CASSYQTVNRAFF. This sequence joins TRBV6-2 or TRBV6-3 and TRBJ1-1; D unresolved. V was shortened by 2 bases and J by 10 bases, with 14 bases between the two germline ends. The V gene's germline CDR1 is MNHEY and CDR2 SVGEGT. The CDR3 is 13 residues long.

This clonotype was seen at least ten times. This chain uses TRBV7-2 with TRBJ2-5; TRBD2 aligns across 11 bases. The CDR3 totals 15 residues. Germline CDR1 reads SGHTA; CDR2 reads FQGNSA. Trimming cost V 4 bases and J 4 bases; bases outside gene matches: 5. The DNA of the CDR3 is TGTGCCAGCAGCTCCCTAGCGGGGGGTGCAGAGACCCAGTACTTC. This codes for CASSSLAGGAETQYF.

This clonotype has at least ten counts. The chain recombines TRBV11-1 with TRBJ1-5, with TRBD1 identical over 7 bases. CDR1 is SGHAT and CDR2 is FQDESV in the germline V gene (reference sequence). CDR3 length: 14 residues. The trim removed 5 bases at V and 2 bases at J, leaving 3 bases unmatched. CDR3 residues: CASSGGQGNQPQHF. Here the CDR3 DNA reads TGTGCCAGCAGCGGTGGACAGGGCAATCAGCCCCAGCATTTT.

This clonotype was seen a few times. V and J are TRBV2 and TRBJ2-7, with D unresolved. This CDR3 region has 13 residues. The V and J ends lost 1 base and 7 bases respectively, with 11 bases between them. Looked up from germline, CDR1 is SNHLY and CDR2 is FYNNEI. CDR3 amino acids: CASSEVDLSEQYV. CDR3 nucleotide sequence: TGTGCCAGCAGTGAAGTAGATTTGAGTGAGCAGTACGTC.

This clonotype occurred a few times. This rearrangement joins TRBV28 to TRBJ1-2; 12 positions match TRBD1. CDR3 length: 17 amino acids. The V segment lost 5 bases and the J segment 1 base; nucleotides outside the gene matches: 8. Germline CDR1 is MDHEN and CDR2 is SYDVKM. CDR3 protein: CASSRDRGRFRNYGYTF. Here the CDR3 DNA reads TGTGCCAGCAGTCGGGACAGGGGGCGATTTCGTAACTATGGCTACACCTTC.

This clonotype was observed at least ten times. J is TRBJ2-7 and V is TRBV6-2 or TRBV6-3; 9 bases fit TRBD1. The germline CDR1 and CDR2 sequences are MNHEY and SVGEGT. The CDR3 contains 18 residues. With V trimmed by 6 bases and J by 3 bases, 18 bases remained unmatched. The CDR3 DNA reads as TGTGCCAGCAGAAGAAGCTGGACAGGGGATAGCTCGGACTACGAGCAGTACGTC. This encodes CASRRSWTGDSSDYEQYV.

This clonotype was counted ten times or more. The CDR3 nucleotides are TGTGCCAGCAGCTTAAATTCGCCTCTGGGGAATGAGCAGTTCTTC. Translating it yields CASSLNSPLGNEQFF. V gene TRBV11-2 combines with J gene TRBJ2-1, with unresolved D. There are 15 residues in the CDR3. The V end lost 2 bases, the J end lost 7 bases, and 15 bases lay between the germline ends. From germline, CDR1 is SGHAT and CDR2 FQNNGV.

This clonotype showed up many times. The chain has TRBV6-6 and TRBJ1-1; D possibly corresponds to TRBD1 (6 bases). The CDR3 spans 15 residues. Germline CDR1 and CDR2: MNHNY and SVGAGI (reference sequence). Trimming took 5 bases from V and 0 from J, leaving 13 bases between them. For the CDR3, the DNA is TGTGCCAGCAGTACCAGGGGTGGGGTGAACACTGAAGCTTTCTTT. This gives the protein CASSTRGGVNTEAFF.

Many counts were recorded for this clonotype. This chain joins TRBV20-1 and TRBJ2-5; D could derive from TRBD1 or TRBD2 (5 bases each). Trimming pared 0 bases from V and 5 bases from J, leaving 13 bases between. The CDR3 extends over 14 amino acids. The germline gives CDR1 DFQATT, CDR2 SNEGSKA (reference sequence). The CDR3 spells CSARDRGREETQYF. The CDR3, as DNA: TGCAGTGCTAGAGATAGGGGCAGGGAGGAGACCCAGTACTTC.

This clonotype came up many times. The genes are TRBV7-6 and TRBJ2-3; D ambiguous. This CDR3 has 16 amino acids. Germline V gives CDR1 SGHVS, CDR2 FNYEAQ. V dropped 4 bases and J dropped 1 base, with 15 bases sitting between them. The DNA for the CDR3 is TGTGCCAGCAGCTCCCCGGCCAGCCCAGGCACAGATACGCAGTATTTT. Its protein is CASSSPASPGTDTQYF.

This rearrangement joins TRBV20-1 to TRBJ1-1; a possible D gene is TRBD1 (5 bases). The CDR3 extends over 16 amino acids. Looked up from germline, CDR1 is DFQATT and CDR2 is SNEGSKA (reference sequence). The V end lost 4 bases, the J end lost 4 bases, and 22 bases lay between the germline ends. The CDR3 sequence: CSAIGAEGGEVTEAFF. The CDR3 bases are TGCAGTGCTATAGGGGCCGAGGGAGGAGAAGTCACTGAAGCTTTCTTT.

This clonotype was seen just once. V and J are TRBV6-6 and TRBJ1-2, with D perhaps TRBD1 (5 bases). Trimming shortened V by 2 bases and J by 1 base, and 17 bases separated the two germline ends. This CDR3 contains 17 residues. CDR1 and CDR2 (germline): MNHNY, SVGAGI (reference sequence). The CDR3 here is CASSYGTHPRFNYGYTF. DNA for the CDR3: TGTGCCAGCAGTTACGGGACTCACCCCCGCTTTAACTATGGCTACACCTTC.

This clonotype occurred many times. The chain carries TRBV7-2 and TRBJ1-2; possible D gene TRBD1, 6 bases. Germline-derived CDR1 and CDR2 are SGHTA and FQGNSA. V was trimmed by 5 bases and J by 5 bases, leaving 9 bases between them. The CDR3 covers 12 residues. For the CDR3, the DNA is TGTGCCAGCAGCCCACAGGGATATGGCTACACCTTC. This codes for CASSPQGYGYTF. Together with reference TRBV7-2 and TRBJ1-2, the CDR3 gives the full variable domain: GAGVSQSPSNKVTEKGKDVELRCDPISGHTALYWYRQSLGQGLEFLIYFQGNSAPDKSGLPSDRFSAERTGGSVSTLTIQRTQQEDSAVYLCASSPQGYGYTFGSGTRLTVV.

This clonotype was observed a handful of times. The CDR3 sequence: CASSLVGTGGAYGANVLTF. CDR3 nucleotide sequence: TGTGCCAGCAGTTTAGTAGGGACAGGGGGCGCTTATGGGGCCAACGTCCTGACTTTC. The chain couples TRBV12-3 or TRBV12-4 to TRBJ2-6; 12 nucleotides line up with TRBD1. There are 19 residues in the CDR3. Unmatched junction bases numbered 7, after V lost 1 base and J lost 3 bases.

This clonotype occurred a few times. The genes are TRBV7-9 and TRBJ2-2; TRBD1 aligns across 9 bases. V dropped 6 bases and J dropped 4; count of bases not matched to a gene: 9. The CDR3 has 16 amino acids. The germline V gene has CDR1 SEHNR and CDR2 FQNEAQ (reference sequence). The CDR3 reads CASRSSGTGFTGELFF. The CDR3 DNA reads as TGTGCCAGCAGAAGTTCCGGGACAGGGTTCACCGGGGAGCTGTTTTTT.

This clonotype occurred many times. V is TRBV12-3 or TRBV12-4 and J is TRBJ2-7; 8 bases are a match to TRBD2. J lost 2 bases, V lost 3 bases, and 9 bases had no gene match. The CDR3 consists of 16 residues. CDR3 sequence: CASSFKGTSRTYEQYF. CDR3 DNA sequence: TGTGCCAGCAGTTTTAAGGGGACTAGTAGAACCTACGAGCAGTACTTC.

This clonotype was counted many times. J is TRBJ1-3 and V is TRBV7-2, with D hard to call. V dropped 5 bases and J dropped 2 bases, with 10 bases sitting between them. The CDR3 is made up of 14 amino acids. In germline, CDR1 is SGHTA, CDR2 FQGNSA. The CDR3 bases are TGTGCCAGCAGCATGGACTCAACTGGAAACACCATATATTTT. It specifies CASSMDSTGNTIYF.

This clonotype came up many times. J is TRBJ1-5 and V is TRBV7-2; TRBD1 matches at 9 bases. Germline V gene lookup returns CDR1 SGHTA and CDR2 FQGNSA. This CDR3 comprises 15 residues. V lost 5 bases, J lost 2 bases, and 4 bases stayed unmatched. CDR3 loop: CASSRWTGGNQPQHF. CDR3 sequence (DNA): TGTGCCAGCAGCCGGTGGACAGGGGGCAATCAGCCCCAGCATTTT.

The rearrangement joins TRBV14 to TRBJ2-5; 9 bases agree with TRBD1. The length of the CDR3 is 16 residues. CDR1 and CDR2 (germline): SGHDN, FVKESK. J gave up 4 bases and V 0 bases, and 6 bases lay outside the gene matches. Written as DNA, the CDR3 is TGTGCCAGCAGCCAAGATTTCTACAGGGGGCGAGAGACCCAGTACTTC. Amino acids: CASSQDFYRGRETQYF. Full variable domain (outside the CDR3, taken from reference TRBV14 and TRBJ2-5): EAGVTQFPSHSVIEKGQTVTLRCDPISGHDNLYWYRRVMGKEIKFLLHFVKESKQDESGMPNNRFLAERTGGTYSTLKVQPAELEDSGVYFCASSQDFYRGRETQYFGPGTRLLVL.

This clonotype was seen only a few times. The chain joins TRBV7-9 to TRBJ2-1; 8 bases line up with TRBD2. The V segment lost 5 bases and the J segment 8 bases; nucleotides outside the gene matches: 11. The germline V gene has CDR1 SEHNR and CDR2 FQNEAQ (reference sequence). The CDR3 totals 15 residues. CDR3 nucleotide sequence: TGTGCCAGCAGCCCCCGGCTAGCGGGTAGAGATGAGCAGTTCTTC. This sequence encodes CASSPRLAGRDEQFF. The full variable domain, rest sourced from reference TRBV7-9 and TRBJ2-1, is DTGVSQNPRHKITKRGQNVTFRCDPISEHNRLYWYRQTLGQGPEFLTYFQNEAQLEKSRLLSDRFSAERPKGSFSTLEIQRTEQGDSAMYLCASSPRLAGRDEQFFGPGTRLTVL.

This clonotype was observed at least ten times. The V and J genes are TRBV4-1 and TRBJ2-2, with 7 bases identical to TRBD1. J lost 4 bases, V lost 1 base, and 18 bases had no gene match. This CDR3 region has 20 residues. CDR1 is MGHRA and CDR2 is YSYEKL in the germline V gene. The CDR3 sequence is CASSQGGRQGHPSSTGELFF. The DNA of the CDR3 is TGCGCCAGCAGCCAAGGGGGCCGACAGGGACACCCCTCAAGCACCGGGGAGCTGTTTTTT.

This clonotype was detected many times. The rearrangement uses TRBV11-2 and TRBJ2-7, with D uncertain. The V gene lost 5 bases and the J gene lost 2 bases, with 7 bases spanning the gap. The CDR3 is 12 amino acids. Looked up from germline, CDR1 is SGHAT and CDR2 is FQNNGV. The CDR3, as DNA: TGTGCCAGCAGCCAGAGGACCTACGAGCAGTACGTC. Protein sequence: CASSQRTYEQYV.

This clonotype came up many times. The V gene is TRBV7-2, the J gene TRBJ1-1, with D perhaps TRBD1 (5 bases). Germline lookup yields CDR1 SGHTA and CDR2 FQGNSA. CDR3 size: 13 residues. V shed 2 bases and J shed 4 bases, with 8 bases lying between them. CDR3 protein: CASSLMGGTEAFF. Here the CDR3 DNA reads TGTGCCAGCAGCTTAATGGGGGGCACTGAAGCTTTCTTT.

Of note for this clonotype: One end of the junction is discordant with germline, which a read error may explain. The rearrangement links TRBV6-8 to TRBJ1-4, with D hard to call. The CDR3 runs to 15 residues. Germline V gene sequence: CDR1 MNHGY, CDR2 SAAAGT. In nucleotides, the CDR3 is TGTGCCAGCAGTTACTCCGGGAGGCAGGATGAAAAACTGCTTTTT. Encoded protein: CASSYSGRQDEKLLF.

There are many counts of this clonotype. The V call is TRBV14, the J call TRBJ1-3; D is uncertain. Per the germline V gene, CDR1 is SGHDN and CDR2 is FVKESK. V lost 4 bases to trimming and J lost 4 bases, with 5 bases between them. This CDR3 contains 12 residues. The CDR3 region has the DNA TGTGCCAGCAGCCCAACAGGAAACACCATATATTTT. This sequence encodes CASSPTGNTIYF.

This clonotype was seen more than once but under ten times. The rearrangement joins TRBV4-1 to TRBJ2-3; D possibly uses TRBD1 or TRBD2 (5 bases each). The length of the CDR3 is 17 residues. The ends were cut back, 0 bases at V and 0 bases at J, with 13 bases in the middle. Germline-derived CDR1 and CDR2 are MGHRA and YSYEKL. CDR3 nucleotide sequence: TGCGCCAGCAGCCAAGACACCGGGGCCTATAGCACAGATACGCAGTATTTT. Amino acids: CASSQDTGAYSTDTQYF.

The rearrangement links TRBV15 to TRBJ2-1; D is uncertain. The germline CDR1 and CDR2 sequences are LNHNV and YYDKDF (reference sequence). V lost 5 bases and J lost 2, with 13 bases in between. This CDR3 region has 15 residues. DNA for the CDR3: TGTGCCACCAGCGTTCAGGCTAGTCCCTACAATGAGCAGTTCTTC. Translating it yields CATSVQASPYNEQFF.